This T cell receptor beta chain was identified during a study of CD8 T cells in Susac syndrome (dated by TCRdb to about 2019). General notes on the study: Repertoire sequencing was used to test whether CD8+ T cell activation and differentiation in Susac syndrome was antigen driven.

Peripheral blood CD8+ and CD4+ T cells from healthy donors, Susac syndrome patients and multiple sclerosis patients were profiled using high-throughput TCR beta sequencing. Healthy donors were age- and sex-matched controls. Bulk CD8+ and CD4+ T cells were purified by magnetic negative isolation, while CD8+ TEMRA cells were enriched using FACS. Blood was drawn into EDTA tubes, processed within 24 hours, and PBMCs were isolated by density gradient centrifugation. PBMCs destined for TCR sequencing were cryopreserved in liquid nitrogen and later thawed in a 37 °C water bath. The sorted or isolated CD4+, CD8+ and CD8+ TEMRA cells had a purity of 90% or higher. On this clonotype: No antigen is known for it. Nothing much larger sits one base from this clone, and base qualities are not available.

RNA was extracted using the RNeasy kit, and roughly 0.5 to 1 microgram was reverse transcribed with random hexamers. The immunoSEQ multiplex PCR assay, which covers 54 Vbeta and 13 Jbeta segments, was used to amplify TCR beta CDR3 regions. PCR amplification bias was corrected using a synthetic template baseline for primer optimization and computational correction. Per the original workflow: Reads were annotated to V, D and J genes per IMGT and analyzed with immunoSEQ Analyzer, keeping only productive sequences. Clonality was calculated as one minus the Shannon entropy normalized by log2 of the number of productive unique sequences. Public and private clones were assessed among the 100 most prevalent clones of each patient and control. A clone was defined as Susac-specific if it was absent from the healthy and MS cohorts, from about 1,100 published viral clones and from other ImmuneACCESS disease sequences. TCRdb took the public reads, trimmed them with fastp at Q25, ran MiXCR for clone calling and kept in-frame beta chains. Rows with a matching CDR3 protein are joined into one entry that keeps the most common DNA and genes. In this record, the V and J calls reflect TCRdb's handling and not the investigators' own analysis. For this sample the table gives more than 150,000 distinct CDR3 sequences, of which 90% to 95% were detected only once. The ten top clones hold roughly 0.14% of the sample.

Beyond this particular receptor, the publication reports: The study acknowledged that relatively few individuals were included in the TCR sequencing and HLA analysis.

V and J lose 8 bases and 4 bases, and a span of 16 bases separates them. Measured from the cysteine to the phenylalanine, the CDR3 is 14 residues long. Only the CDR3 DNA is retained, 42 bases long and in frame from the first base. Taken from the germline V gene, the CDR1 and CDR2 loops are KGHDR and SFDVKD. The rearranged segments are TRBV24-1 and TRBJ1-2; no D segment can be confidently identified. The sample was CD4+ T cells from PBMCs. The receptor was derived from a human donor in good health. In nucleotides, the sequence is TGTGCCACCACCGGATCGGGAAACTCCTATGGCTACACCTTC. This sequence encodes CATTGSGNSYGYTF.